A single sample gave rise to the 20 T cell receptor beta chains below, sequenced in a study of cytomegalovirus exposure and HLA in healthy donors. In the PCR, 60 Vbeta and 13 Jbeta primers were used. The protocol was immunoSEQ multiplex PCR, while the TCRdb copy is restricted to in-frame clones and leaves out a portion. This table holds 100,000 to 120,000 clones, approximately 81% found once. What was sequenced was PBMCs. These TCRs come from a young man in good health and CMV-seronegative.

The genes are TRBV13 and TRBJ1-2; D is possibly TRBD1 (6 bases). Germline lookup yields CDR1 PRHDT and CDR2 FYEKMQ (reference sequence). This CDR3 region has 13 residues. Trimming took off 5 bases at V and 4 bases at J, with 11 bases between the two ends. CDR3 DNA sequence: TGTGCCAGCAGCCAGACAGGTGTCTATGGCTACACCTTC. It specifies CASSQTGVYGYTF.

The chain couples TRBV5-6 to TRBJ1-5, with D possibly TRBD1 on 5 matching bases. The CDR3 is made up of 14 amino acids. The ends were cut back, 6 bases at V and 4 bases at J, with 14 bases in the middle. Germline V lookup: CDR1 SGHDT, CDR2 YYEEEE. The CDR3 sequence: CASTSGVGNQPQHF. Written as DNA, the CDR3 is TGTGCCAGCACCTCGGGGGTGGGGAATCAGCCCCAGCATTTT.

This chain uses TRBV28 with TRBJ2-1, with TRBD2 identical over 10 bases. The CDR3 runs 15 residues. V lost 3 bases, J lost 6 bases, and 5 bases stayed unmatched. CDR1 and CDR2 (germline): MDHEN, SYDVKM. The CDR3 coding sequence is TGTGCCAGCAGTTTTCCGGGACTAGCGCGCAATGAGCAGTTCTTC. Its translation is CASSFPGLARNEQFF. Combining the CDR3 with reference TRBV28 and TRBJ2-1 gives the whole variable domain DVKVTQSSRYLVKRTGEKVFLECVQDMDHENMFWYRQDPGLGLRLIYFSYDVKMKEKGDIPEGYSVSREKKERFSLILESASTNQTSMYLCASSFPGLARNEQFFGPGTRLTVL.

This sequence joins TRBV5-1 and TRBJ2-3; the match to TRBD1 covers 9 bases. V was clipped by 4 bases and J by 5 bases; unmatched bases: 5. Germline V gene data show CDR1 as SGHRS and CDR2 as YFSETQ. CDR3 size: 14 residues. CDR3 in DNA: TGCGCCAGCAGCGTTGGACAGGGGCAAGATACGCAGTATTTT. Protein: CASSVGQGQDTQYF.

The rearrangement joins TRBV1 to TRBJ2-5; the table's D call of TRBD2 was not tested on the DNA. TRBV1 is flagged as a pseudogene. CDR3 size: 14 residues. In nucleotides, the CDR3 is TGCACCAGCAGCCCACCGAAGCGCGGGGAGACCCAGTACTTC. It codes for CTSSPPKRGETQYF.

The rearrangement joins TRBV11-2 to TRBJ2-7; D possibly corresponds to TRBD2 (5 bases). The germline V gene has CDR1 SGHAT and CDR2 FQNNGV. Trimming removed 5 bases at V and 5 bases at J, with 25 bases between. The CDR3 length is 17 residues. This chain's CDR3 is CASSPPFLRASIDEQYF. The CDR3 nucleotides are TGTGCCAGCAGCCCCCCCTTCTTGCGGGCTAGTATCGACGAGCAGTACTTC.

The CDR3: CASSPGQPSNYGYTF. DNA of the CDR3: TGCGCCAGCAGCCCAGGACAGCCATCTAACTATGGCTACACCTTC. The rearrangement links TRBV5-1 to TRBJ1-2, with D perhaps TRBD1 (6 bases). CDR1 SGHRS and CDR2 YFSETQ come from the germline V gene. This CDR3 is built from 15 residues. V lost 4 bases and J 0 bases, leaving 13 bases between the germline ends.

The chain couples TRBV4-3 to TRBJ2-7; 7 bases agree with TRBD1. Germline values: CDR1 LGHNA, CDR2 YSLEER. J gave up 0 bases and V 3 bases, and 2 bases lay outside the gene matches. CDR3 length: 14 residues. The CDR3 sequence: CASSHGTASYEQYF. The DNA for the CDR3 is TGCGCCAGCAGCCACGGGACAGCCTCCTACGAGCAGTACTTC.

This clone appeared a single time. This chain uses TRBV5-6 with TRBJ2-7, with 12 bases aligning to TRBD1. V shed 3 bases, J shed 1 base, and the junction held 2 bases outside the gene matches. CDR3 length: 15 residues. From germline, CDR1 is SGHDT and CDR2 YYEEEE. CDR3 residues: CASSWGQGASYEQYF. The DNA of the CDR3 is TGTGCCAGCAGCTGGGGACAGGGGGCTTCCTACGAGCAGTACTTC. The full variable domain, completed using reference TRBV5-6 and TRBJ2-7, is DAGVTQSPTHLIKTRGQQVTLRCSPKSGHDTVSWYQQALGQGPQFIFQYYEEEERQRGNFPDRFSGHQFPNYSSELNVNALLLGDSALYLCASSWGQGASYEQYFGPGTRLTVT.

V usage is TRBV19 and J usage is TRBJ2-1, with 7 bases fitting TRBD2. Looked up from germline, CDR1 is LNHDA and CDR2 is SQIVND (reference sequence). J lost 1 base, V lost 4 bases, and 4 bases had no gene match. This CDR3 region has 15 residues. The CDR3 region is CASSSVGGSYNEQFF. In DNA form, the CDR3 reads TGTGCCAGTAGTAGCGTGGGGGGGTCCTACAATGAGCAGTTCTTC.

The chain couples TRBV7-2 to TRBJ1-5, with 8 bases that match TRBD1. With V trimmed by 3 bases and J by 4 bases, 5 bases remained unmatched. This CDR3 contains 15 residues. Germline V gene data show CDR1 as SGHTA and CDR2 as FQGNSA. The CDR3 spells CASSFRGLGNQPQHF. The CDR3 DNA reads TGTGCCAGCAGCTTCAGGGGGCTAGGGAATCAGCCCCAGCATTTT. The full variable domain, rest sourced from reference TRBV7-2 and TRBJ1-5, is GAGVSQSPSNKVTEKGKDVELRCDPISGHTALYWYRQSLGQGLEFLIYFQGNSAPDKSGLPSDRFSAERTGGSVSTLTIQRTQQEDSAVYLCASSFRGLGNQPQHFGDGTRLSIL.

This clone was seen a single time. V and J are TRBV7-9 and TRBJ1-4; perhaps TRBD1 as D (5 bases). Germline loops: CDR1 SEHNR, CDR2 FQNEAQ (reference sequence). This CDR3 is 16 amino acids long. V was cut by 2 bases and J by 4 bases, with 14 bases left in between. This CDR3 is CASSLYGRADNEKLFF. The DNA of the CDR3 is TGTGCCAGCAGCTTATATGGCAGGGCCGATAATGAAAAACTGTTTTTT.

This clone was detected once. The rearrangement links TRBV10-3 to TRBJ2-7; 11 positions match TRBD2. The V gene's germline CDR1 is ENHRY and CDR2 SYGVKD. This CDR3 is built from 16 residues. The junction had 11 bases not matched to a gene; V was cut back by 8 bases and J by 2 bases. The CDR3 DNA is TGTGCCATCGCGGAACTTGGGACTAGCGGAACCTACGAGCAGTACTTC. It specifies CAIAELGTSGTYEQYF.

The CDR3 coding sequence is TGTGCCAGCCAATGGGGCGGGGGGGTCCAAGAGACCCAGTACTTC. It yields the protein CASQWGGGVQETQYF. The chain has TRBV6-1 and TRBJ2-5; 9 bases align to TRBD2. The CDR3 is 15 residues long. Trimming at V came to 8 bases and at J to 1 base, leaving 8 bases not matched to a gene. The germline gives CDR1 MNHNS, CDR2 SASEGT.

The chain uses TRBV7-6 and TRBJ2-3; 7 bases fit TRBD1. CDR3 length equals 15 residues. V shed 5 bases and J 1 base; nucleotides not matched to a gene: 6. Germline V gene data show CDR1 as SGHVS and CDR2 as FNYEAQ. The CDR3: CASSAEGARTDTQYF. In DNA, the CDR3 is TGTGCCAGCAGCGCCGAGGGGGCCCGCACAGATACGCAGTATTTT.

The chain couples TRBV13 to TRBJ1-3; possible D gene TRBD1, 6 bases. V was trimmed by 5 bases and J by 1 base, leaving 15 bases between them. This CDR3 contains 16 residues. From germline, CDR1 is PRHDT and CDR2 FYEKMQ (reference sequence). The CDR3 spells CASSEHRVNSGNTIYF. For the CDR3, the DNA is TGTGCCAGCAGCGAACACAGGGTCAATTCTGGAAACACCATATATTTT.

The chain recombines TRBV2 with TRBJ2-1; 9 bases line up with TRBD1. The CDR3 runs 14 residues. V shed 3 bases, J shed 15 bases, and the junction held 12 bases outside the gene matches. CDR1 SNHLY and CDR2 FYNNEI come from the germline V gene. The CDR3 region has the DNA TGTGCCAGCAGTGATACAGGGGGCGAAGGTATCCTGTTCTTC. This encodes CASSDTGGEGILFF.

V gene TRBV5-1 combines with J gene TRBJ2-3; 10 bases are a match to TRBD2. Germline-derived CDR1 and CDR2 are SGHRS and YFSETQ. After removal of 7 bases from V and 0 bases from J, the junction contained 11 bases not matched to a gene. The CDR3 sequence is 17 residues long. The CDR3 nucleotides read TGCGCCAGCGCACGAGCCGGGACTAGCGTTAGCACAGATACGCAGTATTTT. Protein sequence: CASARAGTSVSTDTQYF.

The chain employs TRBV9 and TRBJ2-2; TRBD2 matches at 7 bases. The CDR3 is 17 amino acids. Germline loops: CDR1 SGDLS, CDR2 YYNGEE. Losses at the gene ends were 4 bases for V and 6 bases for J; bases not matched to a gene: 15. CDR3 region: CASSPWGGNTLAGELFF. In DNA, the CDR3 is TGTGCCAGCAGCCCTTGGGGGGGAAATACCTTAGCCGGGGAGCTGTTTTTT.

The J gene is TRBJ2-5, the V gene TRBV29-1; TRBD2 agrees at 15 bases. The CDR3 is 14 residues long. Germline-derived CDR1 and CDR2 are SQVTM and ANQGSEA. The junction had 5 bases not matched to a gene; V was cut back by 7 bases and J by 5 bases. The CDR3 here is CSAPGLAGGETQYF. The CDR3 DNA reads TGCAGCGCTCCGGGACTAGCGGGAGGCGAGACCCAGTACTTC.